The 8 T cell receptor beta chains below all came from one sample that was sequenced in a study of early T cells in non-severe SARS-CoV-2 infection. MiXCR was run by TCRdb on the 5' RACE reads, yielding one entry per CDR3 protein. Among around 53,000 distinct CDR3 sequences listed, about 10% were seen once. Sequencing was performed on whole blood. The receptors were gathered from an adult who was a healthcare worker with PCR-confirmed SARS-CoV-2 infection or an uninfected control (not recorded which).

The table lists this clonotype with many counts. The V call is TRBV7-3, the J call TRBJ1-1; D not certain. The CDR3 consists of 17 residues. Trimming stripped 0 bases from V and 0 bases from J, with 14 bases between. Germline V gene data show CDR1 as SGHTA and CDR2 as FQGTGA. CDR3 coding DNA: TGTGCCAGCAGCTTAACCTCTGCGTCCCTAATGAACACTGAAGCTTTCTTT. It codes for CASSLTSASLMNTEAFF.

This clonotype was counted a few times. This chain links TRBV11-3 with TRBJ2-7, with D perhaps given as TRBD1 or TRBD2 (6 bases each). CDR3 length: 15 amino acids. CDR1 is SGHNT, CDR2 YENEEA, per germline. Trimming took off 5 bases at V and 7 bases at J, with 21 bases between the two ends. The CDR3: CASSPPGQGTREQYF. In DNA, the CDR3 is TGTGCCAGCAGCCCCCCAGGGCAGGGGACTCGGGAGCAGTACTTC.

This clonotype showed up just a few times. This chain uses TRBV13 with TRBJ2-3; 11 bases are a match to TRBD2. Germline lookup yields CDR1 PRHDT and CDR2 FYEKMQ (reference sequence). There are 16 residues in the CDR3. V shed 5 bases and J 0 bases; nucleotides not matched to a gene: 4. The CDR3, as DNA: TGTGCCAGCAGCCCCCGGACTAGCGGGAGCACAGATACGCAGTATTTT. Translating gives CASSPRTSGSTDTQYF.

Only a few counts were recorded for this clonotype. The chain recombines TRBV9 with TRBJ2-2; TRBD2 matches at 7 bases. V lost 4 bases and J lost 7; bases outside the gene matches: 7. Per the germline V gene, CDR1 is SGDLS and CDR2 is YYNGEE. CDR3 length: 14 residues. The CDR3 protein is CASSPTGLVGELFF. CDR3 DNA sequence: TGTGCCAGCAGCCCGACCGGACTAGTCGGGGAGCTGTTTTTT. Full variable domain (outside the CDR3, taken from reference TRBV9 and TRBJ2-2): DSGVTQTPKHLITATGQRVTLRCSPRSGDLSVYWYQQSLDQGLQFLIQYYNGEERAKGNILERFSAQQFPDLHSELNLSSLELGDSALYFCASSPTGLVGELFFGEGSRLTVL.

This rearrangement joins TRBV29-1 to TRBJ2-1; 9 positions match TRBD2. Germline V gives CDR1 SQVTM, CDR2 ANQGSEA. The CDR3 has 13 residues. V shed 8 bases, J shed 2 bases, and the junction held 4 bases outside the gene matches. Here the CDR3 reads CSSRLAAYNEQFF. CDR3 sequence (DNA): TGCAGCTCCCGACTAGCGGCCTACAATGAGCAGTTCTTC.

This clonotype has just a few counts. The chain joins TRBV9 to TRBJ1-4; 8 bases line up with TRBD1. CDR3 length: 12 amino acids. Germline CDR1 SGDLS, CDR2 YYNGEE. V lost 4 bases to trimming and J lost 8 bases; unmatched junction nucleotides: 1. In nucleotides, the CDR3 is TGTGCCAGCAGCCGACAGGGGGAAAAACTGTTTTTT. It encodes CASSRQGEKLFF.

The chain links TRBV24-1 to TRBJ2-1; unclear D gene. The CDR3 loop spans 11 amino acids. Germline CDR1 reads KGHDR; CDR2 reads SFDVKD. V dropped 4 bases and J dropped 7 bases, with 4 bases sitting between them. The CDR3 sequence is CATSDGNEQFF. In nucleotides, the CDR3 is TGTGCCACCAGTGACGGGAATGAGCAGTTCTTC.

J is TRBJ2-5 and V is TRBV12-3 or TRBV12-4; TRBD1 agrees at 7 bases. The junction had 1 base not matched to a gene; V was cut back by 7 bases and J by 5 bases. This CDR3 contains 11 residues. CDR3 in amino acids: CASKQGETQYF. The CDR3 DNA follows: TGTGCCAGCAAACAGGGGGAGACCCAGTACTTC.